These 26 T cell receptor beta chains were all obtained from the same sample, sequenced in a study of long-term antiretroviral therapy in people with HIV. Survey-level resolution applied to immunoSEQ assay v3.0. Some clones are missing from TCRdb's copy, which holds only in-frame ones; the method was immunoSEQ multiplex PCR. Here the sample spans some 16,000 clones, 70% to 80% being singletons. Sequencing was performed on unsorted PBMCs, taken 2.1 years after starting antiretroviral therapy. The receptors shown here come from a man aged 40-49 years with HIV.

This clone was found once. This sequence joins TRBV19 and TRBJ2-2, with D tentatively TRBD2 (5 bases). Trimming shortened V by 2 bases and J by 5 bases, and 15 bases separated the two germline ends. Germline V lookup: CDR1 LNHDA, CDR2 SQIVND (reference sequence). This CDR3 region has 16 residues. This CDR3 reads CASSIIGQEETGELFF. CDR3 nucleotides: TGTGCCAGTAGTATAATAGGCCAGGAGGAAACCGGGGAGCTGTTTTTT.

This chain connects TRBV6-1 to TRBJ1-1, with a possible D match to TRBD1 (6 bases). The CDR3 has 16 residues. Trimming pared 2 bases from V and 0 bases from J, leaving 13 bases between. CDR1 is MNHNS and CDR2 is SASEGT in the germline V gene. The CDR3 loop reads CASSESWGQLNTEAFF. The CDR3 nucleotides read TGTGCCAGCAGTGAATCGTGGGGGCAGTTGAACACTGAAGCTTTCTTT.

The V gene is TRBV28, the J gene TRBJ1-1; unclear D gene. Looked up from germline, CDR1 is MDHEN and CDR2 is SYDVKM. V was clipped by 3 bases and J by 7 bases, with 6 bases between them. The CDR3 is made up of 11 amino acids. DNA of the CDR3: TGTGCCAGCAGTTTTTACAATGAAGCTTTCTTT. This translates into CASSFYNEAFF.

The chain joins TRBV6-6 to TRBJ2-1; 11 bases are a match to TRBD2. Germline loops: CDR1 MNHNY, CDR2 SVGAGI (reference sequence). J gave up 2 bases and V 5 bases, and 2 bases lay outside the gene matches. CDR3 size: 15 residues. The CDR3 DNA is TGTGCCAGCAGTCGTAGCGGGGGGGCCTACAATGAGCAGTTCTTC. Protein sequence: CASSRSGGAYNEQFF.

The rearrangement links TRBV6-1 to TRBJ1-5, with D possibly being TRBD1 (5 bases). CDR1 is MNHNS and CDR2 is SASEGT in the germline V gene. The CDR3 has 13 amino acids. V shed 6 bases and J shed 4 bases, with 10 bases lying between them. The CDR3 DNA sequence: TGTGCCAGCAGGCAGGGTACTAATCAGCCCCAGCATTTT. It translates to CASRQGTNQPQHF.

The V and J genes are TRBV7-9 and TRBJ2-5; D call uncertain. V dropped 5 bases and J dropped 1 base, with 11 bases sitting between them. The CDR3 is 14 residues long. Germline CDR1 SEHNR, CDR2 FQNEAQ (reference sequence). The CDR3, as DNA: TGTGCCAGCAGCCCCCCCGACGGCCAAGAGACCCAGTACTTC. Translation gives CASSPPDGQETQYF.

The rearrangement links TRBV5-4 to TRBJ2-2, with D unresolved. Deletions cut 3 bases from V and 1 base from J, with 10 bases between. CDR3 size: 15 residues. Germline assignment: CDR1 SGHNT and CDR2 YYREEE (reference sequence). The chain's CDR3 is CASSSASLNTGELFF. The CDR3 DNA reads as TGTGCCAGCAGCTCGGCTAGTCTGAACACCGGGGAGCTGTTTTTT.

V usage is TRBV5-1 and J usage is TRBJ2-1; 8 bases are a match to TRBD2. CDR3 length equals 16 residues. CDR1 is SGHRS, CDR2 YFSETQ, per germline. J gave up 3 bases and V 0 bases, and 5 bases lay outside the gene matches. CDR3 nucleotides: TGCGCCAGCAGCTTGGAAGGGACTAGTGGCTACAATGAGCAGTTCTTC. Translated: CASSLEGTSGYNEQFF.

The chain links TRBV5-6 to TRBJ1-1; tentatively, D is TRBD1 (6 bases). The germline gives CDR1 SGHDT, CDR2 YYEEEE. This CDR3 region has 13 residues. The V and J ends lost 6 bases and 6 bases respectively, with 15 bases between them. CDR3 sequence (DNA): TGTGCCAGCACCGATACAGGGCTCGCTGAAGCTTTCTTT. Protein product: CASTDTGLAEAFF.

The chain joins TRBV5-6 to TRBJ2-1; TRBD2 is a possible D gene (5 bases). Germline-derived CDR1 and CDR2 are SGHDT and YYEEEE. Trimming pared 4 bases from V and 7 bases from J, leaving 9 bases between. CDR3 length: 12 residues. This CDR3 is CASSIVANEQFF. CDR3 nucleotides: TGTGCCAGCAGCATCGTAGCGAATGAGCAGTTCTTC.

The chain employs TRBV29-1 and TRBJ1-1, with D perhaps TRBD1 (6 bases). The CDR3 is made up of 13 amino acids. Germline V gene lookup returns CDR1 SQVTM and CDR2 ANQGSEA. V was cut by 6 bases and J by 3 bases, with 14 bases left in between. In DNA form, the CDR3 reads TGCAGCGTAGCCACAGGGCGGGACACTGAAGCTTTCTTT. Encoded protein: CSVATGRDTEAFF.

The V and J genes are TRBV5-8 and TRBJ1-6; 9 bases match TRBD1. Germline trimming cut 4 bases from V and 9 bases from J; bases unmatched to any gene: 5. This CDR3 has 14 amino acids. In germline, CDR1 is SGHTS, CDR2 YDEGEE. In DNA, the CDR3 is TGTGCCAGCAGCCCGCGACAGGGGGTTTCACCCCTCCACTTT. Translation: CASSPRQGVSPLHF.

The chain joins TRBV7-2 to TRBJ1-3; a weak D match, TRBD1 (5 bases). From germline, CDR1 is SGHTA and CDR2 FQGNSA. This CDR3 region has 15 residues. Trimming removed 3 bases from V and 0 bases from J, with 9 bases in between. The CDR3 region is CASSFRGDSGNTIYF. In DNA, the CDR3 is TGTGCCAGCAGCTTCCGGGGGGACTCTGGAAACACCATATATTTT.

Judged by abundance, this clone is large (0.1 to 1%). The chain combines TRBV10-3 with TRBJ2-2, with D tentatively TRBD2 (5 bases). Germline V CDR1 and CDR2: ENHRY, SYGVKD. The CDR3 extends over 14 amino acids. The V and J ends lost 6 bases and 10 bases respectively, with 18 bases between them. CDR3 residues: CAISLRVTGSELFF. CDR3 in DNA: TGTGCCATCAGCCTGAGGGTCACCGGGTCGGAGCTGTTTTTT.

The CDR3 nucleotides are TGTGCCAGCAGACTCACAGGGACGGCTGAAGCTTTCTTT. Amino acids: CASRLTGTAEAFF. The chain couples TRBV5-5 to TRBJ1-1; possibly TRBD1 for D (6 bases). The V end lost 5 bases, the J end lost 6 bases, and 14 bases lay between the germline ends. Germline V gene sequence: CDR1 SGHKS, CDR2 YYEKEE (reference sequence). The CDR3 has 13 residues.

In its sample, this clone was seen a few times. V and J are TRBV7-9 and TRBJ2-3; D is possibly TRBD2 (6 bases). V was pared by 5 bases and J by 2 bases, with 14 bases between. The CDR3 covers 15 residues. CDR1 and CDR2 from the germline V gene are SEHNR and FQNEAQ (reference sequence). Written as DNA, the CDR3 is TGTGCCAGCAGCCCGAATGGGGGGACCACAGATACGCAGTATTTT. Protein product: CASSPNGGTTDTQYF.

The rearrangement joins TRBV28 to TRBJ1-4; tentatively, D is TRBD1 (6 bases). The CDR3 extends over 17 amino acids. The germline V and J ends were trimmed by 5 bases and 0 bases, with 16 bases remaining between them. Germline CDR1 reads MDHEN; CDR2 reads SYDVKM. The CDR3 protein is CASSGAAGDATNEKLFF. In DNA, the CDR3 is TGTGCCAGCAGTGGGGCGGCAGGGGATGCAACTAATGAAAAACTGTTTTTT.

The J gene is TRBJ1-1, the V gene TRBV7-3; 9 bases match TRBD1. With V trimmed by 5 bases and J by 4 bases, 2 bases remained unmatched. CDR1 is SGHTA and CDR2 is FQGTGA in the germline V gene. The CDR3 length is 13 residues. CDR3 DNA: TGTGCCAGCAGCCAGACAGGGGGCACTGAAGCTTTCTTT. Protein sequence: CASSQTGGTEAFF.

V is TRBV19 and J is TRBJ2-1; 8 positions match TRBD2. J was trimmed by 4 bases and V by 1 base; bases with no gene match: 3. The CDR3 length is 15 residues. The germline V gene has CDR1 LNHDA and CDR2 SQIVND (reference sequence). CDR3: CASSIVAGPYNEQFF. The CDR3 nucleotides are TGTGCCAGTAGTATAGTAGCGGGGCCTTACAATGAGCAGTTCTTC.

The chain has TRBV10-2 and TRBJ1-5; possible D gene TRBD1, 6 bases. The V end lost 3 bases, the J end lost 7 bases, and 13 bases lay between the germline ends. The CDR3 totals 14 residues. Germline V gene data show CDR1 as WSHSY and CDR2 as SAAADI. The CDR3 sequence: CASSDRGQLQPQHF. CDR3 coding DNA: TGCGCCAGCAGTGACAGGGGCCAGTTGCAGCCCCAGCATTTT.

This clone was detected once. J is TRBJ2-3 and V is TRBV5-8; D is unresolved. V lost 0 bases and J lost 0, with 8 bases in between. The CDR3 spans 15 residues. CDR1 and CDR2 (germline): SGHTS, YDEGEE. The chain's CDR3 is CASSLDWLSTDTQYF. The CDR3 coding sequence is TGTGCCAGCAGCTTGGACTGGCTGAGCACAGATACGCAGTATTTT.

The CDR3 protein is CASSGWSGGAYNEQFF. DNA for the CDR3: TGTGCCAGCAGTGGCTGGAGCGGGGGGGCCTACAATGAGCAGTTCTTC. The V call is TRBV25-1, the J call TRBJ2-1, with 10 bases matching TRBD2. Trimming at V came to 4 bases and at J to 2 bases, leaving 5 bases not matched to a gene. This CDR3 has 16 residues. The germline CDR1 and CDR2 sequences are MGHDK and SYGVNS.

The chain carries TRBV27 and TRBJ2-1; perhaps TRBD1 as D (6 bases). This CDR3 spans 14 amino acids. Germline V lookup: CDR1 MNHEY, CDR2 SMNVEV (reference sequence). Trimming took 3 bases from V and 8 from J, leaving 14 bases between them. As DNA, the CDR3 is TGTGCCAGCAGTTTTGTTGGACAGCTCTATGAGCAGTTCTTC. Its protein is CASSFVGQLYEQFF.

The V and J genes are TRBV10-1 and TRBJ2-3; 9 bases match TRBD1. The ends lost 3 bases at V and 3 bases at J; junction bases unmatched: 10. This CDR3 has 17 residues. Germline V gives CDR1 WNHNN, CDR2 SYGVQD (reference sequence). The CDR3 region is CASSEFPPGTGTDTQYF. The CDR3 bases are TGCGCCAGCAGTGAATTCCCCCCCGGGACAGGGACAGATACGCAGTATTTT.

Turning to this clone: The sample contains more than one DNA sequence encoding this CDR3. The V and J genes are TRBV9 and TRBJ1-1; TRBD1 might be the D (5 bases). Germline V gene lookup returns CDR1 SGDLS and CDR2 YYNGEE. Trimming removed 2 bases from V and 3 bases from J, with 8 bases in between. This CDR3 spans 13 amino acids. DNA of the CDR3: TGTGCCAGCAGCGTCGGGGGTTACACTGAAGCTTTCTTT. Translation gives CASSVGGYTEAFF.

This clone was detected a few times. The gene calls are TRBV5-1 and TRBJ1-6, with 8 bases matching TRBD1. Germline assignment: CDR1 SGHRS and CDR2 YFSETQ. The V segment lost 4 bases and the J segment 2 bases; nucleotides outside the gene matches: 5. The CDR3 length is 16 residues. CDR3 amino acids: CASSLTGVPYNSPLHF. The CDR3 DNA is TGCGCCAGCAGCCTGACAGGGGTCCCCTATAATTCACCCCTCCACTTT.